A single sample is the source of the 18 T cell receptor beta chains below, sequenced in a study of T cells in women clearing cervical HPV infection. Clones were read by immunoSEQ multiplex PCR, and TCRdb kept only the in-frame ones, dropping some. This repertoire comprises around 19,000 clones; its ten largest clones make up 16%. The sample comprised blood buffy coat. The receptors originated from a woman between 18 and 75 years old with a cervical HPV16 infection that either progressed to CIN3+ or cleared (not recorded which).

A remark on this clone: The sequenced fragment ends 3 residues before the CDR3 boundary, so the rest is inferred from the germline J gene. V and J are TRBV7-6 and TRBJ2-4, with a weak D call TRBD2 (7 bases). From germline, CDR1 is SGHVS and CDR2 FNYEAQ. CDR3 size: 17 residues. CDR3: CASSFGDPQGGGHGQYF. The CDR3 DNA, read in part, is TGTGCCAGCAGCTTTGGGGACCCACAAGGGGGGGGTCATGGT.

About this clone: Read data end 3 residues before the CDR3 end; the end is taken from the germline J gene. V usage is TRBV7-2 and J usage is TRBJ1-5, with no clear D. With 2 bases removed from V and 6 bases from J, the gap between germline ends came to 5 bases. Per the germline V gene, CDR1 is SGHTA and CDR2 is FQGNSA. There are 12 residues in the CDR3. CDR3 sequence: CASSLTGQPQHF. The covered CDR3 bases are TGTGCCAGCAGCTTAACTGGTCAGCCC.

With respect to this clone: The read ends 3 residues shy of where the CDR3 ends; the end is completed using the germline J gene. This chain connects TRBV10-1 to TRBJ1-1; 10 nucleotides match TRBD1. This CDR3 region has 17 residues. The V gene's germline CDR1 is WNHNN and CDR2 SYGVQD (reference sequence). V shed 0 bases and J 2 bases; nucleotides not matched to a gene: 6. The covered CDR3 bases are TGCGCCAGCAGTGAGTCGTTCTGGGACAGGGGTAACACTGAA. Protein product: CASSESFWDRGNTE. The complete CDR3 sequence is CASSESFWDRGNTEAFF.

The CDR3 region is CASSWGGQTQYF. CDR3 DNA, as far as it was read: TGTGCCAGCAGCTGGGGGGGGCAGACC. The chain couples TRBV6-2 or TRBV6-3 to TRBJ2-5, with D possibly being TRBD2 (7 bases). The read comes to an end 3 residues before the CDR3 does, leaving the germline J gene to fill in the end. CDR3 size: 12 residues. Trimming stripped 6 bases from V and 6 bases from J, with 11 bases between. Looked up from germline, CDR1 is MNHEY and CDR2 is SVGEGT.

A note on this clone: The read falls 3 residues short of the CDR3 end, and the missing part is taken from the germline J gene. The genes are TRBV2 and TRBJ2-5; 8 bases fit TRBD1. Germline assignment: CDR1 SNHLY and CDR2 FYNNEI. V was clipped by 5 bases and J by 5 bases; unmatched bases: 4. CDR3 length equals 13 residues. CDR3 in amino acids: CASSYNRGETQYF. CDR3 bases read: TGTGCCAGCAGTTACAACAGGGGGGAGACC.

With regard to this clone: From the germline J gene comes the end of the CDR3, since the read stops 3 residues before it. The chain has TRBV20-1 and TRBJ1-5; D may be TRBD1 (5 bases). The ends were cut back, 6 bases at V and 5 bases at J, with 11 bases in the middle. The CDR3 contains 12 residues. Germline values: CDR1 DFQATT, CDR2 SNEGSKA (reference sequence). Here the CDR3 reads CSALRGDQPQHF. CDR3 DNA (partial): TGCAGTGCCCTTAGGGGAGATCAGCCC.

With regard to this clone: With the read ending 3 residues before the CDR3 end, the germline J gene is used to fill in that end. The rearrangement uses TRBV7-2 and TRBJ2-5; 7 bases align to TRBD2. The CDR3 extends over 14 amino acids. The germline CDR1 and CDR2 sequences are SGHTA and FQGNSA. With 1 base clipped from V and 2 bases from J, the junction kept 1 base outside the gene matches. Partial CDR3 DNA: TGTGCCAGCAGCTTAGGGGGGGGGCAAGAGACC. It is translated as CASSLGGGQET. The CDR3 in full is CASSLGGGQETQYF.

The CDR3 sequence is CASSFAQGAYEQYF. The sequenced CDR3 bases are TGTGCCAGCAGCTTTGCACAGGGGGCCTACGAG. V usage is TRBV7-2 and J usage is TRBJ2-7; 8 nucleotides match TRBD1. Read data end 3 residues before the CDR3 end; the end is taken from the germline J gene. CDR3 length: 14 residues. CDR1 SGHTA and CDR2 FQGNSA come from the germline V gene. Trimming took 3 bases from V and 2 from J; bases not matched to a gene: 3.

A remark on this clone: The observed sequence ends 3 residues before the CDR3 terminus, with the missing tail filled in from the germline J gene. The chain uses TRBV7-9 and TRBJ2-4; maybe TRBD1 (6 bases). Germline-derived CDR1 and CDR2 are SEHNR and FQNEAQ (reference sequence). The CDR3 spans 12 residues. CDR3 sequence reads: CASSLYRDGQYF. The covered CDR3 bases are TGTGCCAGCAGCTTGTACAGGGATGGT.

Note on this clone: The read halts 3 residues ahead of the CDR3 end, with the missing end drawn from the germline J gene. J is TRBJ2-2 and V is TRBV5-1; 8 bases agree with TRBD1. This CDR3 comprises 14 residues. Germline lookup yields CDR1 SGHRS and CDR2 YFSETQ. The sequenced CDR3 bases are TGCGCCAGCAGCTGGGGGACAGGAGATGAAAAG. It is translated as CASSWGTGDEK. The entire CDR3 is CASSWGTGDEKLFF.

Remarks on this clone: The read comes to an end 3 residues before the CDR3 does, leaving the germline J gene to fill in the end. J is TRBJ2-5 and V is TRBV5-1, with TRBD2 matching 9 bases. The CDR3 length is 15 residues. V was pared by 4 bases and J by 4 bases, with 8 bases of the junction left unmatched. In germline, CDR1 is SGHRS, CDR2 YFSETQ. The sequenced CDR3 bases are TGCGCCAGCAGCCCACAAGCGGGGGGATTAGAGACC. This gives the protein CASSPQAGGLET. The full CDR3 sequence reads CASSPQAGGLETQYF.

As for this clone: The CDR3 is cut off 3 residues early in the read; its end comes from the germline J gene. The J gene is TRBJ2-2, the V gene TRBV19, with no clear D. This CDR3 contains 13 residues. Germline lookup yields CDR1 LNHDA and CDR2 SQIVND (reference sequence). V lost 0 bases, J lost 5 bases, and 4 bases lay in between. The part of the CDR3 DNA that was read is TGTGCCAGTAGTATAGAAGGTACCGGGGAG. Its protein product is CASSIEGTGE. The entire CDR3 is CASSIEGTGELFF.

On this clone: The read ends 3 residues before the CDR3 terminus; that terminus is restored from the germline J gene. V is TRBV5-6 and J is TRBJ1-2, with 8 bases that match TRBD1. The CDR3 runs 13 residues. The trim removed 3 bases at V and 6 bases at J, leaving 4 bases unmatched. The germline CDR1 and CDR2 sequences are SGHDT and YYEEEE. This CDR3 is CASSSTGVHGYTF. The covered CDR3 bases are TGTGCCAGCAGCTCGACAGGGGTACATGGC.

Note on this clone: The DNA ends 3 residues before the CDR3 does, and the rest of the CDR3 is filled in from the germline J gene. V is TRBV19 and J is TRBJ1-2; D might be TRBD1 (5 bases). The CDR3 loop spans 11 amino acids. Looked up from germline, CDR1 is LNHDA and CDR2 is SQIVND (reference sequence). CDR3 DNA (partial): TGTGCCAGTAGTACAAAACAGGAC. It codes for CASSTKQD. The whole CDR3 sequence reads CASSTKQDYTF. The full variable domain, rest sourced from reference TRBV19 and TRBJ1-2, is DGGITQSPKYLFRKEGQNVTLSCEQNLNHDAMYWYRQDPGQGLRLIYYSQIVNDFQKGDIAEGYSVSREKKESFPLTVTSAQKNPTAFYLCASSTKQDYTFGSGTRLTVV.

Remarks on this clone: The read comes to an end 3 residues before the CDR3 does, leaving the germline J gene to fill in the end. The genes are TRBV18 and TRBJ1-5, with D perhaps TRBD1 (5 bases). The V gene's germline CDR1 is KGHSH and CDR2 LQKENI. Trimming removed 4 bases from V and 2 bases from J, with 12 bases in between. The length of the CDR3 is 15 residues. CDR3 DNA, as far as it was read: TGTGCCAGCTCACGGGGGGGGATTGGCAATCAGCCC. This gives the protein CASSRGGIGNQP. The CDR3 in full is CASSRGGIGNQPQHF.

With regard to this clone: The read ends 3 residues shy of where the CDR3 ends; the end is completed using the germline J gene. The V call is TRBV18, the J call TRBJ1-5, with D possibly TRBD1 on 5 matching bases. V shed 2 bases and J shed 0 bases, with 23 bases lying between them. Germline loops: CDR1 KGHSH, CDR2 LQKENI. CDR3 length: 20 residues. The part of the CDR3 DNA that was read is TGTGCCAGCTCACCAATCCCCTTAAGAAGACAGAAAGATAGCAATCAGCCC. Amino acid sequence: CASSPIPLRRQKDSNQP. The full CDR3 is CASSPIPLRRQKDSNQPQHF.

Details on this clone: The sequence runs out 3 residues before the end of the CDR3; the remainder is reconstructed from the germline J gene. The V and J genes are TRBV30 and TRBJ1-1; TRBD1 agrees at 9 bases. This CDR3 has 15 residues. V trimming: 1 base; J trimming: 3 bases; junction bases outside the gene matches: 6. In germline, CDR1 is GTSNPN, CDR2 SVGIG (reference sequence). The DNA read from the CDR3 is TGTGCCTGGAGTGGGGGGGACAGGGCTCACACTGAA. Its protein product is CAWSGGDRAHTE. The CDR3 in its entirety is CAWSGGDRAHTEAFF.

A remark on this clone: The CDR3 end lies 3 residues beyond the end of the read and is filled in from the germline J gene. The chain carries TRBV30 and TRBJ2-2; no clear D gene. Germline V lookup: CDR1 GTSNPN, CDR2 SVGIG (reference sequence). This CDR3 spans 14 amino acids. CDR3: CAWRDPGKNSPLFF. The CDR3 bases that were read are TGTGCCTGGAGAGACCCAGGTAAAAATTCACCG.